This T cell receptor beta chain came from a study of vaccination and CD4 T cells after COVID-19. Noted treatment: roughly nine-day PBMC culture with coronavirus spike peptide pools or control peptides (ViraFEST assay). TCRs were sequenced by ViraFEST after antigen-specific T cells had been expanded with peptide pools. Wells contained about 2 million PBMCs each, and these were cultured with roughly 11 IU/ml IL-2 and about 9 ug/ml peptide pools. As regards this clonotype: The antigen is undetermined.

The CDR3 spans 12 residues. V dropped 2 bases and J dropped 6 bases, with 6 bases sitting between them. Germline assignment: CDR1 SGHRS and CDR2 YFSETQ. With the Oncomine TCR Beta short-read assay, DNA from cultured CD4+ T cells was sequenced. TCRdb redid the calling of the PCR reads with MiXCR, one entry per CDR3 protein. Counted here are 20,000 or so distinct CDR3 sequences, 26% occurring once; the ten biggest clones make up 11%. Source material: cultured CD4+ T cells from blood. V is TRBV5-1 and J is TRBJ2-1; D is unresolved. The receptor's source is a human donor with COVID-19. The CDR3 nucleotides read TGCGCCAGCAGCTTACCCTCCAATGAGCAGTTCTTC. The encoded protein is CASSLPSNEQFF.